This entry concerns a single TCR beta chain. Its antigen is still unknown. The germline V gene encodes CDR1 SEHNR and CDR2 FQNEAQ (reference sequence). The CDR3 sequence is 15 residues long. V lost 7 bases to trimming and J lost 8 bases; unmatched junction nucleotides: 7. This PCR relied on a set of 60 Vbeta primers and 13 Jbeta primers. The data were produced by immunoSEQ multiplex PCR, yet TCRdb's version contains in-frame clones alone and is incomplete. This repertoire shows 100,000 to 120,000 clones, over 70% found once; its top ten account for less than 2.5%. The sample comes from a study of cytomegalovirus exposure and HLA in healthy donors. Study as a whole: HLA-typed donors were the source of 90 million or so unique TCRs, which an early data release held. Notes on the study in general: Per a prior analysis, the majority of TCR beta V segments were productive roughly 90% or roughly 30% of the time.

The sequencing input was PBMCs. The chain couples TRBV7-9 to TRBJ2-1; 14 bases line up with TRBD2. This clonotype was obtained from a man aged 25-40 years in good health and CMV-seronegative. CDR3 DNA: TGTGCCAGCACCCTCGGGACTAGCGGGGGTGATGAGCAGTTCTTC. Residues: CASTLGTSGGDEQFF.